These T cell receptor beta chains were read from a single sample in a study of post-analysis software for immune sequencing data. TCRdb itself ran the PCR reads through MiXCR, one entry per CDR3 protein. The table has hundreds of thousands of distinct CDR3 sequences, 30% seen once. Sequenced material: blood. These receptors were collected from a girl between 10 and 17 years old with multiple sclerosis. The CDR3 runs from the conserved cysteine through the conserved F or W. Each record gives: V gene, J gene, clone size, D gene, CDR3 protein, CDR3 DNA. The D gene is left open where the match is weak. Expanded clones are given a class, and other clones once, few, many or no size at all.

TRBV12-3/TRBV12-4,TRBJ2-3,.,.,CASSFWGTTDTQYF,TGTGCCAGCAGTTTCTGGGGCACCACAGATACGCAGTATTTT
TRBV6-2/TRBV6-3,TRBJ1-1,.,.,CASSYQLNTEAFF,TGTGCCAGCAGTTATCAGCTGAACACTGAAGCTTTCTTT
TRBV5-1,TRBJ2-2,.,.,CATTTLGPGTGELFF,TGCGCCACCACAACCCTGGGGCCCGGCACCGGGGAGCTGTTTTTT
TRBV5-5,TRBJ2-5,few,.,CASSSPQREARRETQYF,TGTGCCAGCAGCTCACCCCAGAGGGAGGCCCGAAGAGAGACCCAGTACTTC
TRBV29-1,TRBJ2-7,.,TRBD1,CSVSGTGYSHEQYF,TGCAGCGTGTCCGGGACAGGGTATTCGCACGAGCAGTACTTC
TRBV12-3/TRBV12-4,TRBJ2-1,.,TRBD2,CASSFSGGASHNEQFF,TGTGCCAGCAGTTTTAGCGGGGGGGCATCCCACAATGAGCAGTTCTTC
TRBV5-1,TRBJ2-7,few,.,CASSLEVGLRETQCF,TGCGCCAGCAGCTTGGAAGTGGGGCTCCGGGAGACCCAGTGCTTC
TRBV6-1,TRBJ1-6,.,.,CASSEVGASYNSPLHF,TGTGCCAGCAGTGAAGTGGGGGCTTCCTATAATTCACCCCTCCACTTT
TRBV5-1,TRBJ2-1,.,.,CASSPPVLAAHNEQFF,TGCGCCAGCAGCCCCCCAGTTTTGGCAGCACACAATGAGCAGTTCTTC
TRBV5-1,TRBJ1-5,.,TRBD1,CASSLGDRADQPQHF,TGCGCCAGCAGCTTGGGGGACAGGGCCGATCAGCCCCAGCATTTT
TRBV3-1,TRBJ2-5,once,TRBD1,CASRHGQGAWEQYF,TGTGCCAGCAGACACGGACAGGGGGCGTGGGAGCAGTACTTC
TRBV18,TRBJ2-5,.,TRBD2,CASSPLGTSGRETQYF,TGTGCCAGCTCACCGCTGGGGACTAGCGGCAGAGAGACCCAGTACTTC
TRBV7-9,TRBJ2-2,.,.,CASSRGRVDTGELFF,TGTGCCAGCAGCCGAGGACGGGTAGACACCGGGGAGCTGTTTTTT
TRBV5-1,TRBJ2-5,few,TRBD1,CASSLGPRQGGGETQYF,TGCGCCAGCAGCTTGGGGCCGAGACAGGGGGGTGGAGAGACCCAGTACTTC
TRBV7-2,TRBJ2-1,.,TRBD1,CASSPQPGTGHNEQFF,TGTGCCAGCAGCCCCCAGCCCGGGACAGGACACAATGAGCAGTTCTTC
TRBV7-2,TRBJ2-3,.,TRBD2,CASSLGVAGGTGRTQYF,TGTGCCAGCAGCTTAGGCGTCGCGGGGGGTACGGGGCGGACGCAGTATTTT
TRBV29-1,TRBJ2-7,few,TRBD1,CSVDGTGHKQYF,TGCAGCGTTGACGGGACAGGGCACAAGCAGTACTTC
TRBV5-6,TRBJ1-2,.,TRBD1,CASSWLPGQRVRGYTF,TGTGCCAGCAGCTGGCTACCGGGACAGAGAGTACGCGGCTACACCTTC
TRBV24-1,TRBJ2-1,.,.,CATSDLGGSSGGQFF,TGTGCCACCAGTGATTTGGGGGGGAGCTCGGGTGGGCAGTTCTTC
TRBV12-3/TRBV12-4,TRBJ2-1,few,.,CASSFIPAAPRVEQFF,TGTGCCAGCAGTTTCATCCCAGCGGCACCTAGGGTTGAGCAGTTCTTC
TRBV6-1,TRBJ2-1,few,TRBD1,CASSYDRGLSNEQFF,TGTGCCAGCAGCTACGACAGGGGCCTCTCCAATGAGCAGTTCTTC
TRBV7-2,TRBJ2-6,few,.,CASSSQGTNVLTF,TGTGCCAGCAGCTCGCAGGGAACCAACGTCCTGACTTTC
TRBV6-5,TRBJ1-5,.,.,CASSYEFGRPQHF,TGTGCCAGCAGTTACGAATTTGGCAGACCCCAGCATTTT
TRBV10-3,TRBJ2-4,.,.,CAIGRAGFDDIQYF,TGTGCCATCGGGCGGGCAGGGTTCGATGACATTCAGTACTTC
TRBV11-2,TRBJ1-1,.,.,CASSPPRQNEAFF,TGTGCCAGCAGTCCACCGAGGCAGAATGAAGCTTTCTTT
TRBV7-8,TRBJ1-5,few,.,CASSLQTYSNQPQHF,TGTGCCAGCAGCTTACAGACATATAGCAATCAGCCCCAGCATTTT
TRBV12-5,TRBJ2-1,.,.,CASGLGAEDNEQFF,TGTGCTAGTGGTTTAGGAGCGGAGGACAATGAGCAGTTCTTC
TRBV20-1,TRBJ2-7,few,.,CSAPNLNLSYEQYF,TGCAGTGCTCCAAACTTAAATCTCAGCTACGAGCAGTACTTC
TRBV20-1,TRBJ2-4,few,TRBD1,CSALPPGGAFLAKNIQYF,TGCAGTGCTCTCCCTCCAGGGGGCGCTTTCTTGGCCAAAAACATTCAGTACTTC
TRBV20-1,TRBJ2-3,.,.,CGFPGISTDTQYF,TGCGGCTTCCCCGGTATCTCCACAGATACGCAGTATTTT
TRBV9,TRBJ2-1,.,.,CASKQVGSFGSSPWEQFF,TGTGCCAGCAAACAAGTGGGGTCTTTCGGGAGCTCCCCCTGGGAGCAGTTCTTC
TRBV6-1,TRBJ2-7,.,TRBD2,CASRGGEAGGVLGYYEQYF,TGTGCCAGCAGGGGGGGGGAAGCGGGAGGAGTTTTGGGGTACTACGAGCAGTACTTC
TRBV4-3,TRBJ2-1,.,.,CASSSNRGSLAELYNEQFF,TGCGCCAGCAGCAGTAACAGGGGATCCCTAGCGGAACTCTACAATGAGCAGTTCTTC
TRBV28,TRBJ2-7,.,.,CASSLMTAWSYEQYF,TGTGCCAGCAGTTTAATGACAGCCTGGTCCTACGAGCAGTACTTC
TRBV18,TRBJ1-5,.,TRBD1,CASSPATGVGFLTQHF,TGTGCCAGCTCACCGGCGACAGGGGTGGGTTTCTTGACCCAGCATTTT
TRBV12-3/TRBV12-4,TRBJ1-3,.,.,CAGNSGVRSGNTIYF,TGTGCCGGCAATTCGGGCGTTCGCTCTGGAAACACCATATATTTT
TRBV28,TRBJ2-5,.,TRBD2,CASSLTSGRQIKQYF,TGTGCCAGCAGTTTGACTAGCGGGAGGCAAATCAAGCAGTACTTC
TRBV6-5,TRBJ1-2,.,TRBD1,CASSYSPTGFNGYTF,TGTGCCAGCAGTTACTCCCCGACAGGGTTTAATGGCTACACCTTC
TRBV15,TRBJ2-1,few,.,CATSRDRRDPRQFF,TGTGCCACCAGCAGAGATCGGCGGGACCCCCGGCAGTTCTTC
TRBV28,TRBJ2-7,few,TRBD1,CASSLPLGQVPDEQYF,TGTGCCAGCAGTTTACCCCTAGGACAGGTTCCTGACGAGCAGTACTTC
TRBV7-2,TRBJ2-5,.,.,CASSPKGGKETQYF,TGTGCCAGCAGCCCCAAAGGGGGTAAAGAGACCCAGTACTTC
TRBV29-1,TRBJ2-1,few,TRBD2,CSVKPLAGVYNEQFF,TGCAGCGTGAAGCCCCTAGCGGGAGTGTACAATGAGCAGTTCTTC
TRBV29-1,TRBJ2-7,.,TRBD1,CSVVHRGLFYEQYF,TGCAGCGTTGTTCACAGGGGGCTTTTTTACGAGCAGTACTTC
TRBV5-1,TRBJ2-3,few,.,CASSLDPYRGLDTQYF,TGCGCCAGCAGCTTGGACCCCTACAGGGGACTAGATACGCAGTATTTT
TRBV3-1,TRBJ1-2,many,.,CASSQVAGNYGYTF,TGCGCCAGCAGCCAAGTAGCAGGAAACTATGGCTACACCTTC
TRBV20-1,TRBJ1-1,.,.,CSASGFATEAFF,TGCAGTGCTTCAGGGTTTGCCACTGAAGCTTTCTTT
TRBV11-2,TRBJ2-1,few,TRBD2,CASSSGSGGPYNEQFF,TGTGCCAGCAGCTCGGGGTCGGGGGGGCCCTACAATGAGCAGTTCTTC
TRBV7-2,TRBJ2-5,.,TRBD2,CASSFPASGVQETQYF,TGTGCCAGCAGCTTCCCGGCTAGCGGGGTCCAAGAGACCCAGTACTTC
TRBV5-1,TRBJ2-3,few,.,CASSLVADTDTQYF,TGCGCCAGCAGCTTGGTGGCAGACACAGATACGCAGTATTTT
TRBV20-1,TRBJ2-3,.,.,CSAGGGRGVTGTQYF,TGCAGTGCTGGAGGGGGGAGAGGGGTAACGGGTACGCAGTATTTT
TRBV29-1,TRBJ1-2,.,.,CSVVGQDYGYTF,TGCAGCGTTGTTGGGCAAGACTATGGCTACACCTTC
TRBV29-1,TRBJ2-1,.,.,CSLGVGNEQFF,TGCAGCCTCGGCGTAGGGAATGAGCAGTTCTTC
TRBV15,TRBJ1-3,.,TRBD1,CATSRHTSGGFGNTIYF,TGTGCCACCAGCAGACATACCTCAGGGGGCTTTGGAAACACCATATATTTT
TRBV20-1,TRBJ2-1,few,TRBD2,CSARDPGGGHYNEQFF,TGCAGTGCTAGAGATCCGGGAGGGGGGCATTACAATGAGCAGTTCTTC
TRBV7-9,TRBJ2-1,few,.,CASLGLLKVESNEQFF,TGTGCCAGCCTGGGGCTCCTTAAGGTGGAAAGTAATGAGCAGTTCTTC
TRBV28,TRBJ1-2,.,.,CASSSNRRYYGYTF,TGTGCCAGCAGTTCTAACAGGCGGTACTATGGCTACACCTTC
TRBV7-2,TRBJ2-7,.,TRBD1,CANSLRETQGPFSYEQYF,TGTGCCAACAGCTTAAGGGAAACACAGGGGCCCTTCTCCTACGAGCAGTACTTC
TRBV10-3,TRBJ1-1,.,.,CAISDRTESMEAFF,TGTGCCATCAGTGACCGGACGGAGAGTATGGAAGCTTTCTTT
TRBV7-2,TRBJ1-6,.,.,CASRSTYNSPLHF,TGTGCCAGCAGGTCCACGTATAATTCACCCCTCCACTTT
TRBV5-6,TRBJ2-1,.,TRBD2,CASRLRSTSGVNEQFF,TGTGCCAGCAGGTTGAGGTCTACTAGCGGAGTAAATGAGCAGTTCTTC